The 30 T cell receptor beta chains reported below all come from one sample, sequenced in a study of tumor and adjacent non-tumor tissue in lung cancer. Three rounds of nested PCR, following a modified ARM-PCR protocol, produced the TCRbeta library. TCRdb re-called the multiplex PCR reads with MiXCR, one entry per CDR3 protein. The table has more than 85,000 distinct CDR3 sequences, approximately 60% seen once. No cell sorting was done before RNA was extracted from the tissue. More than 3 cm separated this lung sample from the edge of the tumor. The material sequenced was distant non-tumor lung tissue. The source of these receptors is a man younger than 40 with non-small cell lung cancer.

About this clonotype: This may stem from a read error, because a much larger clone lies one nucleotide away. The chain has TRBV6-5 and TRBJ2-1, with a weak D call TRBD2 (5 bases). V was cut by 10 bases and J by 5 bases, with 9 bases left in between. The CDR3 totals 11 residues. Germline V CDR1 and CDR2: MNHEY, SVGAGI. The CDR3 region is CATRTHNEQFF. The CDR3 DNA is TGTGCCACCCGGACTCACAATGAGCAGTTCTTC.

With respect to this clonotype: At one boundary the junction diverges from the germline segment, which might be a read error. The DNA for the CDR3 is TGTGCCAGCAGCTCGGGCGGGACCCTTATGGAGATCCAGTACTTC. Protein: CASSSGGTLMEIQYF. This chain links TRBV11-2 with TRBJ2-5, with D tentatively TRBD2 (6 bases). The CDR3 contains 15 residues. CDR1 is SGHAT, CDR2 FQNNGV, per germline.

As regards this clonotype: The junction shows a germline mismatch at one end, possibly a read error. The J gene is TRBJ1-1, the V gene TRBV11-2, with D uncertain. Germline CDR1 reads SGHAT; CDR2 reads FQNNGV. The CDR3 length is 15 residues. The CDR3 DNA reads as TGTACCAGCAGCCGAGATATAAACAGGAACACTGAAGCTTTCTTT. This gives the protein CTSSRDINRNTEAFF. The whole variable domain, filled in from reference TRBV11-2 and TRBJ1-1, reads EAGVAQSPRYKIIEKRQSVAFWCNPISGHATLYWYQQILGQGPKLLIQFQNNGVVDDSQLPKDRFSAERLKGVDSTLKIQPAKLEDSAVYLCTSSRDINRNTEAFFGQGTRLTVV.

This clonotype was seen only once. Just one base apart from a much larger clone, this may be a read error. The CDR3 DNA reads TGTGCCAGCACGAGGGGGCGCGACGCCGGGGAGCTGTTTTTT. This translates into CASTRGRDAGELFF. This chain joins TRBV6-6 and TRBJ2-2; 7 nucleotides agree with TRBD1. The CDR3 length is 14 residues. Germline values: CDR1 MNHNY, CDR2 SVGAGI (reference sequence). The V segment lost 7 bases and the J segment 6 bases; nucleotides outside the gene matches: 8.

Points on this clonotype: One junction end does not reproduce the germline sequence, and a read error may be involved. V is TRBV29-1 and J is TRBJ2-2, with a tentative D call TRBD2 (5 bases). Germline V gene sequence: CDR1 SQVTM, CDR2 ANQGSEA. CDR3 length: 11 amino acids. CDR3 DNA: TGTAGCGCTATTGTCGCCGGGGAGCTGTTTTTT. Protein product: CSAIVAGELFF.

This clonotype was seen at least ten times. V gene TRBV4-3 combines with J gene TRBJ2-1; D uncertain. The CDR3 contains 13 residues. Trimming pared 0 bases from V and 11 bases from J, leaving 11 bases between. Per germline, CDR1 LGHNA and CDR2 YSLEER. The CDR3 DNA sequence: TGCGCCAGCAGCCAAGAGGTACGTGTTCAGCAGTTCTTC. Translating it yields CASSQEVRVQQFF.

With regard to this clonotype: A junction end diverges from the germline sequence, so it may reflect a read error. The V and J genes are TRBV6-2 or TRBV6-3 and TRBJ2-7; D is possibly TRBD2 (6 bases). CDR3 length: 14 residues. Germline assignment: CDR1 MNHEY and CDR2 SVGEGT. The CDR3 region has the DNA TGTGCCAGTCTTCCTAGCGTGGGCCTCTACGAGCAGCACTTC. This gives the protein CASLPSVGLYEQHF.

This clonotype was found many times. This chain joins TRBV4-2 and TRBJ2-3, with TRBD2 matching over 9 bases. The CDR3 is made up of 15 amino acids. Germline loops: CDR1 LGHNA, CDR2 YNFKEQ. J was trimmed by 1 base and V by 4 bases; bases with no gene match: 3. The CDR3 reads CASSPIAGGTDTQYF. The CDR3 DNA follows: TGTGCCAGCAGCCCTATAGCGGGAGGCACAGATACGCAGTATTTT.

Points on this clonotype: Compared with germline, one end of the junction differs, possibly owing to a read error. The chain recombines TRBV5-1 with TRBJ2-7, with 7 positions matching TRBD1. This CDR3 region has 14 residues. CDR1 and CDR2 (germline): SGHRS, YFSETQ. The CDR3 region is CANSLMGQSYEQYF. CDR3 DNA: TGCGCCAACAGCTTGATGGGACAGTCCTACGAGCAGTACTTC.

On this clonotype: One junction end disagrees with the germline gene, perhaps due to a read error. The rearrangement uses TRBV29-1 and TRBJ2-2, with a weak D call TRBD1 (6 bases). CDR3 length: 15 residues. The V gene's germline CDR1 is SQVTM and CDR2 ANQGSEA. CDR3 nucleotide sequence: TGCATCGTTGAGATGGGACAAAGAGGCGCTGGGGAGCTGTTTTTT. Protein: CIVEMGQRGAGELFF.

V gene TRBV5-1 combines with J gene TRBJ1-1, with D possibly matching TRBD1 (6 bases). The ends were cut back, 7 bases at V and 2 bases at J, with 12 bases in the middle. CDR1 and CDR2 (germline): SGHRS, YFSETQ. The CDR3 has 13 residues. This CDR3 is CASGDNSNTEAFF. The CDR3 nucleotides are TGCGCCAGCGGGGACAATTCAAACACTGAAGCTTTCTTT.

This chain links TRBV24-1 with TRBJ1-3; 8 nucleotides align to TRBD1. The germline CDR1 and CDR2 sequences are KGHDR and SFDVKD. This CDR3 has 16 amino acids. After removal of 9 bases from V and 4 bases from J, the junction contained 13 bases not matched to a gene. CDR3 region: CATCGPRDRLGNTIYF. CDR3 DNA: TGTGCCACCTGTGGCCCACGGGACAGGCTCGGAAACACCATATATTTT.

Of note for this clonotype: Possible read error: a much larger clone is one base away. This sequence joins TRBV6-1 and TRBJ1-2, with D possibly being TRBD1 (6 bases). Germline V gives CDR1 MNHNS, CDR2 SASEGT. The CDR3 runs to 15 residues. The CDR3 nucleotides read TGTGCCAGGAGTGAATTTGGGGGGCGGATTAATGGCTACACCTTC. Residues: CARSEFGGRINGYTF.

The chain combines TRBV11-2 with TRBJ1-2; D may be TRBD1 (5 bases). Germline V gene sequence: CDR1 SGHAT, CDR2 FQNNGV. V shed 1 base and J shed 7 bases, with 13 bases lying between them. The CDR3 sequence is 14 residues long. CDR3 in DNA: TGTGCCAGCAGCTTAGGAGGGACTTCTTGTGGCTACACCTTC. This translates into CASSLGGTSCGYTF.

Remarks on this clonotype: The conserved final phenylalanine or tryptophan is absent from the CDR3, which likely points to a read error. The rearrangement joins TRBV20-1 to TRBJ1-2, with D tentatively TRBD1 (6 bases). The CDR3 runs to 12 residues. Trimming shortened V by 2 bases and J by 8 bases, and 12 bases separated the two germline ends. Germline CDR1 and CDR2: DFQATT and SNEGSKA (reference sequence). In DNA form, the CDR3 reads TGCAGTGCTAGATCGACAGGACAGGGCTACACCTTA. This gives the protein CSARSTGQGYTL.

The CDR3 bases are TGTGCCAGCAGCTTAGCGGCGCAGGGACATTCACCCCTCCACTTT. Translation: CASSLAAQGHSPLHF. J is TRBJ1-6 and V is TRBV11-1; TRBD1 might be the D (5 bases). This CDR3 comprises 15 residues. The V end was cut by 0 bases, the J end by 8 bases, with 11 bases between. Germline loops: CDR1 SGHAT, CDR2 FQDESV (reference sequence).

This clonotype has ten or more counts. The chain uses TRBV11-2 and TRBJ2-1; 13 bases match TRBD2. The germline V gene encodes CDR1 SGHAT and CDR2 FQNNGV. The CDR3 is made up of 15 amino acids. Trimming at V came to 5 bases and at J to 4 bases, leaving 2 bases not matched to a gene. The CDR3 bases are TGTGCCAGCAGCCCGACTAGCGGGGGGTACAATGAGCAGTTCTTC. Amino acid sequence: CASSPTSGGYNEQFF. The full variable domain, rest sourced from reference TRBV11-2 and TRBJ2-1, is EAGVAQSPRYKIIEKRQSVAFWCNPISGHATLYWYQQILGQGPKLLIQFQNNGVVDDSQLPKDRFSAERLKGVDSTLKIQPAKLEDSAVYLCASSPTSGGYNEQFFGPGTRLTVL.

For this clonotype: The germline gene is not matched at one end of the junction; a read error may be the cause. The chain recombines TRBV7-8 with TRBJ2-7, with a tentative D call TRBD1 (6 bases). The germline V gene has CDR1 SGHVS and CDR2 FQNEAQ. CDR3 length: 14 residues. In DNA form, the CDR3 reads TGTGCCAGCTGCTTACTGAGCAGGGGATACGAGCAGTACTTC. As protein: CASCLLSRGYEQYF.

About this clonotype itself: The CDR3 ends on some other residue instead of the conserved phenylalanine or tryptophan, so this is likely a read error. CDR3 sequence reads: CARSQDLPSGDSYEQYL. CDR3 DNA sequence: TGTGCCAGAAGCCAAGACCTCCCTAGCGGAGATTCCTACGAGCAGTACTTA. This chain joins TRBV4-2 and TRBJ2-7, with 7 bases aligning to TRBD2. This CDR3 contains 17 residues. CDR1 is LGHNA and CDR2 is YNFKEQ in the germline V gene.

As to this clonotype: Its ends do not fully match the called genes, so a read error is possible. The chain combines TRBV5-1 with TRBJ2-5; TRBD1 matches at 9 bases. The CDR3 spans 15 residues. Germline loops: CDR1 SGHRS, CDR2 YFSETQ. CDR3 amino acids: CASRPSGTGIGTLYF. CDR3 DNA sequence: TGCGCCAGCAGACCCTCCGGGACAGGGATTGGGACCCTGTACTTC.

Points on this clonotype: This may arise from a read error, as a much more abundant clone is one base away. The CDR3 sequence is CASSLGPADTETFF. The CDR3 nucleotides read TGTGCCAGCAGTTTAGGTCCCGCGGACACTGAAACTTTCTTT. This sequence joins TRBV12-3 or TRBV12-4 and TRBJ1-1, with D possibly TRBD1 on 5 matching bases. CDR3 size: 14 residues.

A remark on this clonotype: The junction differs from germline at one of its ends, possibly a read error. This chain links TRBV14 with TRBJ2-2, with 9 bases matching TRBD1. The CDR3 extends over 15 amino acids. In germline, CDR1 is SGHDN, CDR2 FVKESK. CDR3 bases: TGTGCCAGCAGTCCACAGGGGGCACACACCGGGGAGCAGTTTTTT. This gives the protein CASSPQGAHTGEQFF.

This clonotype came up a few times. The junction does not match germline at one end; this may be a read error. V usage is TRBV11-2 and J usage is TRBJ2-3; D remains ambiguous. CDR1 is SGHAT, CDR2 FQNNGV, per germline. This CDR3 comprises 16 residues. DNA of the CDR3: TGTGCCAGCAGCTTAGTTTCTGGTGCCAGCATAGATACGCAGTATTTT. This gives the protein CASSLVSGASIDTQYF.

J is TRBJ2-1 and V is TRBV15, with D uncertain. The CDR3 covers 15 residues. V lost 0 bases and J lost 5, with 11 bases in between. Germline lookup yields CDR1 LNHNV and CDR2 YYDKDF (reference sequence). Here the CDR3 DNA reads TGTGCCACCAGCAGAGATCAGAACTTCGACAATGAGCAGTTCTTC. It specifies CATSRDQNFDNEQFF. The complete variable domain, with remaining parts taken from reference TRBV15 and TRBJ2-1, reads DAMVIQNPRYQVTQFGKPVTLSCSQTLNHNVMYWYQQKSSQAPKLLFHYYDKDFNNEADTPDNFQSRRPNTSFCFLDIRSPGLGDTAMYLCATSRDQNFDNEQFFGPGTRLTVL.

Turning to this clonotype: Relative to the germline gene, one junction end is altered; a read error may explain this. V gene TRBV20-1 combines with J gene TRBJ1-1, with 8 bases lining up with TRBD1. The germline gives CDR1 DFQATT, CDR2 SNEGSKA (reference sequence). CDR3 length: 15 amino acids. The CDR3 coding sequence is TGTAGTGCTAAGTCCCCTACAGGGGGTAACACTGAAGCTTTCTTT. Residues: CSAKSPTGGNTEAFF.

This clonotype was found a few times. A much larger clonotype is one base distant, so this may be a read error. The gene calls are TRBV12-3 or TRBV12-4 and TRBJ1-4; 7 nucleotides match TRBD1. This CDR3 is 15 amino acids long. The CDR3 reads CVSSGGGTAGEKLFF. The CDR3 DNA is TGTGTCAGCAGTGGAGGAGGGACAGCCGGGGAAAAACTGTTTTTT.

Notes on this clonotype: An end of the junction does not agree with germline; a read error may underlie this. The J gene is TRBJ2-7, the V gene TRBV12-3 or TRBV12-4, with 10 bases identical to TRBD2. The CDR3 spans 14 residues. The CDR3 loop is CANSLSSGGYEQYF. The CDR3 coding sequence is TGTGCCAACAGTTTATCTAGCGGGGGTTACGAGCAGTATTTC.

Notes on this clonotype: The germline gene is not matched at one end of the junction; a read error may be the cause. The V and J genes are TRBV12-3 or TRBV12-4 and TRBJ1-1; D remains unclear. This CDR3 has 14 amino acids. DNA for the CDR3: TGTGCCAGCAGTCCGACGGCTATGAACATTGAAGCTTTCTTT. Translated: CASSPTAMNIEAFF.

The J gene is TRBJ2-5, the V gene TRBV11-1; a weak D match, TRBD2 (5 bases). In germline, CDR1 is SGHAT, CDR2 FQDESV (reference sequence). The CDR3 runs 13 residues. Trimming took off 2 bases at V and 9 bases at J, with 13 bases between the two ends. The DNA for the CDR3 is TGTGCCAGCAGCTTACACGACTGGGAGTCCCAGTACTTC. Residues: CASSLHDWESQYF.

With regard to this clonotype: This could be a read error, since a much larger clone is one nucleotide away. This rearrangement joins TRBV29-1 to TRBJ1-4, with TRBD1 matching 7 bases. The length of the CDR3 is 13 residues. Germline assignment: CDR1 SQVTM and CDR2 ANQGSEA. CDR3 coding DNA: TGCAGCGTTATGGCAGGGGGTAATGAAAAACCGTTTTTT. Translating gives CSVMAGGNEKPFF.